The entry below gives a single T cell receptor (beta chain) sequence along with its context. The antigen is undetermined. The record originates from a study of CXCR3-negative and CXCR3-positive naive CD8 T cells. On the study more broadly: The total count of TRB reads reached about 135 million, and each library contributed about 1.5 +/- 0.3 million.

The CDR3 covers 16 residues. CDR1 is DFQATT, CDR2 SNEGSKA, per germline (reference sequence). CD45RO-CCR7+CD27+CD95- marked naive CD8+ T cells. It was by 5' RACE with UMI labels that the TRB cDNA libraries were prepared. From the 5' RACE reads, TCRdb lists one entry per CDR3 protein and no DNA. This sample contains under 150,000 distinct CDR3 sequences. Findings of the study overall: CXCR3-negative and CXCR3-positive naive cells shared comparable TRBV-TRBJ usage, but memory cells did not. Similarly elevated diversity marked both naive subsets, with memory CD8+ cells showing far lower diversity. CXCR3-negative naive cells had less hydrophobic TRB CDR3s than did CXCR3-positive naive cells.

The chain couples TRBV20-1 to TRBJ1-3; TCRdb's D gene call, TRBD1, goes unchecked for lack of DNA. Sequenced sample: naive CXCR3+ CD8+ T cells from blood. The sample's subset: CD45RO-CCR7+CD27+CD95- naive CD8+ T cells expressing CXCR3 (TNR3+). The TCR originated in a human donor in good health. Some clones in this sample may be carry-over from other donors' samples. CDR3 protein: CSARSPGQGFGNTIYF.